Below, 10 T cell receptor beta chains from the same sample are listed, as sequenced in a study of CD8+CD57+ T cells in acquired aplastic anemia (dated 2018 in TCRdb). TCRdb lists the instrument as Illumina HiSeq 2000. Genomic DNA was used as template for profiling of TCR beta VDJ combinations and CDR3 sequences. The public reads were reanalyzed by TCRdb: fastp trimming at Q25, MiXCR alignment, in-frame beta chains only. Each record represents a unique CDR3 protein, reported with the most common genes and DNA among its rows. This sample has about 180,000 distinct CDR3 sequences in its table, and 48% of those were observed once. The ten largest clones capture roughly 13% of the sample. Expansion of CD8+CD57+ cells had been shown by flow cytometry in the patients chosen for sequencing. Sequenced material: sorted CD4+, CD8+, or CD8+CD57+ T cells (not recorded which) from PBMCs. These receptors came from a human donor with aplastic anemia.

This clonotype was observed at least ten times. The chain uses TRBV7-3 and TRBJ1-2, with D possibly TRBD1 on 5 matching bases. Germline V gives CDR1 SGHTA, CDR2 FQGTGA. V was pared by 4 bases and J by 2 bases, with 8 bases between. The CDR3 loop spans 13 amino acids. CDR3 protein: CASSSEGNYGYTF. The DNA of the CDR3 is TGTGCCAGCAGCTCTGAGGGGAACTATGGCTACACCTTC.

The rearrangement uses TRBV29-1 and TRBJ1-1; 8 positions agree with TRBD1. CDR1 and CDR2 from the germline V gene are SQVTM and ANQGSEA. This CDR3 has 13 residues. Germline trimming cut 6 bases from V and 0 bases from J; bases unmatched to any gene: 3. The CDR3 protein is CSVARGLNTEAFF. DNA for the CDR3: TGCAGCGTCGCCAGGGGGCTGAACACTGAAGCTTTCTTT.

This chain links TRBV6-5 with TRBJ2-7; 8 nucleotides line up with TRBD1. There are 14 residues in the CDR3. The ends lost 5 bases at V and 3 bases at J; junction bases unmatched: 6. Germline V gene lookup returns CDR1 MNHEY and CDR2 SVGAGI. The chain's CDR3 is CASSTGDRGYEQYF. CDR3 sequence (DNA): TGTGCCAGCAGTACTGGAGACAGGGGCTACGAGCAGTACTTC.

The chain carries TRBV25-1 and TRBJ2-7; the D is unclear. The V gene's germline CDR1 is MGHDK and CDR2 SYGVNS. Trimming stripped 5 bases from V and 7 bases from J, with 6 bases between. The CDR3 runs to 10 residues. This chain's CDR3 is CASSHGEQYF. CDR3 in DNA: TGTGCCAGCAGTCATGGTGAGCAGTACTTC.

On this clonotype: A much bigger clone sits one base away, suggesting this may be a read error. This sequence joins TRBV5-1 and TRBJ2-1, with 8 bases lining up with TRBD1. Germline V gene sequence: CDR1 SGHRS, CDR2 YFSETQ. The CDR3 is 15 residues long. CDR3 sequence reads: CASSLGQGSYNEQSF. The CDR3 nucleotides read TGCGCCAGCAGCTTGGGACAGGGGTCCTACAATGAGCAGTCCTTC.

The rearrangement joins TRBV19 to TRBJ1-4; D is uncertain. V was shortened by 6 bases and J by 7 bases, with 12 bases between the two germline ends. Germline CDR1 is LNHDA and CDR2 is SQIVND (reference sequence). This CDR3 spans 13 amino acids. DNA of the CDR3: TGTGCCAGTAGGAAACCGGACCTTGAAAAACTGTTTTTT. Amino acid sequence: CASRKPDLEKLFF.

The chain is built from TRBV14 and TRBJ2-7; possibly TRBD1 for D (6 bases). Looked up from germline, CDR1 is SGHDN and CDR2 is FVKESK. There are 15 residues in the CDR3. V lost 5 bases to trimming and J lost 6 bases, with 20 bases between them. CDR3 sequence reads: CASSVGGSGSAEQYF. As DNA, the CDR3 is TGTGCCAGCAGCGTAGGGGGATCAGGGAGTGCCGAGCAGTACTTC. Variable domain in full (rest from reference TRBV14 and TRBJ2-7): EAGVTQFPSHSVIEKGQTVTLRCDPISGHDNLYWYRRVMGKEIKFLLHFVKESKQDESGMPNNRFLAERTGGTYSTLKVQPAELEDSGVYFCASSVGGSGSAEQYFGPGTRLTVT.

The chain couples TRBV10-3 to TRBJ1-1; TRBD1 matches 8 bases. V trimming: 6 bases; J trimming: 1 base; junction bases outside the gene matches: 1. The CDR3 runs to 13 residues. CDR1 is ENHRY and CDR2 is SYGVKD in the germline V gene. The CDR3 DNA reads as TGTGCCATCAGGGGACAGGAGAACACTGAAGCTTTCTTT. Translating it yields CAIRGQENTEAFF.

This chain connects TRBV7-9 to TRBJ1-1, with 10 bases identical to TRBD1. Trimming took 1 base from V and 1 from J; bases not matched to a gene: 3. The germline V gene encodes CDR1 SEHNR and CDR2 FQNEAQ (reference sequence). The CDR3 sequence is 16 residues long. The CDR3 nucleotides read TGTGCCAGCAGCTTAGGACAGGGGGCAGCGAACACTGAAGCTTTCTTT. Its translation is CASSLGQGAANTEAFF.

The chain is built from TRBV7-2 and TRBJ2-1; the D is unclear. V lost 5 bases, J lost 3 bases, and 5 bases lay in between. CDR3 length equals 12 residues. The germline V gene has CDR1 SGHTA and CDR2 FQGNSA. CDR3 sequence: CASSNSYNEQFF. The DNA of the CDR3 is TGTGCCAGCAGCAACAGCTACAATGAGCAGTTCTTC.